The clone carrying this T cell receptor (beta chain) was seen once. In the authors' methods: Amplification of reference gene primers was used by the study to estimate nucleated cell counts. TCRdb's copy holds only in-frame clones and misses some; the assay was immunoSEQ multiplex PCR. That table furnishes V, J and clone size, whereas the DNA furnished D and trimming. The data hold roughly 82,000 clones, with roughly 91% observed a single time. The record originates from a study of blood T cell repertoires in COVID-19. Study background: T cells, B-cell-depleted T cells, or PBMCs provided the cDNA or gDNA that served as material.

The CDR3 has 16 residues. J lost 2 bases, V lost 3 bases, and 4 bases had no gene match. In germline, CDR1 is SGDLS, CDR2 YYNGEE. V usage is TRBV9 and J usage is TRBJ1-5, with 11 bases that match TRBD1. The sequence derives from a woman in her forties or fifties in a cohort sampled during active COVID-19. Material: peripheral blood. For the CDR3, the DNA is TGTGCCAGCAGCGCCGGGACAGGGGGAGGCAATCAGCCCCAGCATTTT. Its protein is CASSAGTGGGNQPQHF.